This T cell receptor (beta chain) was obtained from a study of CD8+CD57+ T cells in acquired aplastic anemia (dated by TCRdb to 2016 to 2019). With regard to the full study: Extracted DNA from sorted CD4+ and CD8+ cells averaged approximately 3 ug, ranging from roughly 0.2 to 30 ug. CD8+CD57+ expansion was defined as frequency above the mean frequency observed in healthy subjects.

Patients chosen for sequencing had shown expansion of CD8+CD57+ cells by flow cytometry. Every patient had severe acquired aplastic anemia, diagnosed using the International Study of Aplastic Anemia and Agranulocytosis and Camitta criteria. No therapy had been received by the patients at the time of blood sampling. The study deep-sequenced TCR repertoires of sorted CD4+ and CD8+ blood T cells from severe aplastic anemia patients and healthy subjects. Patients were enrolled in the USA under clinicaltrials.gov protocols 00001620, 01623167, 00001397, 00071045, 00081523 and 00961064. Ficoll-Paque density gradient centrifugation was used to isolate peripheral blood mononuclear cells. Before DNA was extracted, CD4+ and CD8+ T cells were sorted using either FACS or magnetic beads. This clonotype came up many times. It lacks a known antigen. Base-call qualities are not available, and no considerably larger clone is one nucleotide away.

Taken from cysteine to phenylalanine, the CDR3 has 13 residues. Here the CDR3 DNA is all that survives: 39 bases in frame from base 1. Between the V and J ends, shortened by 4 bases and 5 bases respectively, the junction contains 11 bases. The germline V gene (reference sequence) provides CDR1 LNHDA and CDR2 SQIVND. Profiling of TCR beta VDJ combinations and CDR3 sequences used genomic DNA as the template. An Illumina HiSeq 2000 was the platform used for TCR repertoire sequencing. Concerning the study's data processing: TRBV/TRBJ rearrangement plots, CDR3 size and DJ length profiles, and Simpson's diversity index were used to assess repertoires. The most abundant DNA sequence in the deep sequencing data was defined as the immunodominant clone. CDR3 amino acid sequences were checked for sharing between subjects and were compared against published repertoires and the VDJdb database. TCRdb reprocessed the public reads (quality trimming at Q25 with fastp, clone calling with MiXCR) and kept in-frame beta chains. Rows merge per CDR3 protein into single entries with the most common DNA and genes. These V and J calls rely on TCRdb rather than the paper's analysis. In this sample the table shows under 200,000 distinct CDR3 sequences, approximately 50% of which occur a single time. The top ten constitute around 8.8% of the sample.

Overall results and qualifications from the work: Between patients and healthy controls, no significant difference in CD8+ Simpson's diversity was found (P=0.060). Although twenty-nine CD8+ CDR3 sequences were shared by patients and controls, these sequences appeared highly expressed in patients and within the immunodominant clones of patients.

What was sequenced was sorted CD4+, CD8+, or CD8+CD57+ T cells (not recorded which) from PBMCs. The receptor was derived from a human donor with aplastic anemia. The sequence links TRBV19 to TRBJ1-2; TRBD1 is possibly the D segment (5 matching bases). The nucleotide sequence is TGTGCCAGTAGTACCTGGGACGGTTATGGCTACACCTTC. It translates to CASSTWDGYGYTF.